A single sample gave rise to the 2 T cell receptor beta chains below, sequenced in a study of vaccination effects on CD4 cells after COVID-19. The protocol was immunoSEQ multiplex PCR, while the TCRdb copy is restricted to in-frame clones and leaves out a portion. The top ten clones hold approximately 4.5% of a sample with fewer than 75,000 clones, about 78% of them seen once. The culture ran for approximately 10 days, and then CD4+ T cells were isolated. Either the BNT162b2 or mRNA-1273 vaccine was given to participants in two doses. Their recognized antigens are unknown. The sample here was CD4+ T cells from PBMCs cultured without peptide, taken after COVID-19 vaccination. Receptors originate from a human donor who received a COVID-19 vaccine.

This clone appeared once. The chain recombines TRBV4-1 with TRBJ2-5, with D tentatively TRBD2 (5 bases). This CDR3 is 13 amino acids long. Germline CDR1 reads MGHRA; CDR2 reads YSYEKL. V lost 1 base and J 5 bases, leaving 8 bases between the germline ends. CDR3 sequence: CASSQGLLETQYF. The CDR3 DNA reads TGCGCCAGCAGCCAAGGACTACTCGAGACCCAGTACTTC.

The chain has TRBV5-6 and TRBJ2-7, with D maybe TRBD2 (5 bases). The length of the CDR3 is 13 residues. Germline loops: CDR1 SGHDT, CDR2 YYEEEE. Trimming stripped 3 bases from V and 4 bases from J, with 11 bases between. CDR3 residues: CASSWRQRYEQYF. The CDR3 DNA follows: TGTGCCAGCAGCTGGAGGCAGCGGTACGAGCAGTACTTC. Based on the CDR3 plus reference TRBV5-6 and TRBJ2-7, the full variable domain is DAGVTQSPTHLIKTRGQQVTLRCSPKSGHDTVSWYQQALGQGPQFIFQYYEEEERQRGNFPDRFSGHQFPNYSSELNVNALLLGDSALYLCASSWRQRYEQYFGPGTRLTVT.